This record covers a single TCR beta chain. The sample is drawn from a study of blood T cell repertoires in COVID-19. Overall study context: Spain, Italy and the United States supplied samples that represented acute and convalescent COVID-19. Sources were T cells, B-cell-depleted T cells, or PBMCs; the material itself was cDNA or gDNA.

Per the original data handling: Using reference gene primer amplification, nucleated cell counts were estimated. TCRdb keeps only in-frame clones here, not all; method: immunoSEQ multiplex PCR. The DNA gave D and trimming, while V, J and clone size come from that table. The profile shows 45,000 to 65,000 clones, roughly 84% of them singletons. Germline-derived CDR1 and CDR2 are SGHDT and YYEEEE. There are 16 residues in the CDR3. Losses at the gene ends were 0 bases for V and 0 bases for J; bases not matched to a gene: 2. This clonotype was sampled from a man of 80 years or more with active COVID-19. This sequence joins TRBV5-6 and TRBJ2-1; 8 bases match TRBD1. The material sequenced was peripheral blood. The CDR3: CASSLGQGISYNEQFF. The CDR3 coding sequence is TGTGCCAGCAGCTTGGGACAGGGGATCTCCTACAATGAGCAGTTCTTC.